This is a list of T cell receptor beta chains from one sample in a study of OX40 agonist ivuxolimab in advanced cancers. Method: immunoSEQ multiplex PCR; TCRdb's copy keeps in-frame clones and lacks some. Of about 99,000 clones in the sample, about 96% were seen once. The starting material was CD4+ or CD8+ T cells sorted from blood, obtained in a trial of the OX40 agonist ivuxolimab. The source is an adult with an advanced solid tumor such as melanoma, head and neck, liver or kidney cancer. Each CDR3 is given with its conserved first and last residue. A D gene is named only where the DNA matches it firmly. The size field is filled for only some rows; it gives once, few, many or a size class.

clone_size: once; j_call: TRBJ1-2; v_call: TRBV13; d_call: .; cdr3_aa: CASSLSLGYTF; cdr3_nt: TGTGCCAGCAGCTTAAGCTTAGGCTACACCTTC
clone_size: .; j_call: TRBJ1-1; v_call: TRBV30; d_call: .; cdr3_aa: CAWSEGVAKNTEAFF; cdr3_nt: TGTGCCTGGAGTGAGGGGGTGGCCAAGAACACTGAAGCTTTCTTT
clone_size: once; j_call: TRBJ1-6; v_call: TRBV7-3; d_call: .; cdr3_aa: CASSLGGSRSPLHF; cdr3_nt: TGTGCCAGCAGCCTAGGGGGGTCTAGGTCACCCCTCCACTTT
clone_size: .; j_call: TRBJ2-2; v_call: TRBV9; d_call: .; cdr3_aa: CASSGGTGELFF; cdr3_nt: TGTGCCAGCAGCGGGGGGACCGGGGAGCTGTTTTTT
clone_size: .; j_call: TRBJ1-3; v_call: TRBV6-5; d_call: TRBD1; cdr3_aa: CASTVSGTAGNTIYF; cdr3_nt: TGTGCCAGCACCGTCTCCGGGACAGCCGGAAACACCATATATTTT
clone_size: .; j_call: TRBJ2-1; v_call: TRBV27; d_call: .; cdr3_aa: CASSWSRAIEQFF; cdr3_nt: TGTGCCAGCAGTTGGTCCAGGGCTATTGAGCAGTTCTTC
clone_size: once; j_call: TRBJ2-7; v_call: TRBV19; d_call: TRBD1; cdr3_aa: CASGTGPKSSYEQYF; cdr3_nt: TGTGCCAGCGGGACAGGGCCAAAAAGCTCCTACGAGCAGTACTTC
clone_size: .; j_call: TRBJ2-3; v_call: TRBV27; d_call: TRBD2; cdr3_aa: CASSFGTSGRVTDTQYF; cdr3_nt: TGTGCCAGCAGCTTTGGGACTAGCGGGAGGGTTACAGATACGCAGTATTTT
clone_size: .; j_call: TRBJ2-3; v_call: TRBV4-1; d_call: .; cdr3_aa: CASSQVTGDTQYF; cdr3_nt: TGCGCCAGCAGCCAAGTCACGGGGGATACGCAGTATTTT
clone_size: .; j_call: TRBJ2-2; v_call: TRBV5-4; d_call: TRBD2; cdr3_aa: CATGTSGTARELFF; cdr3_nt: TGTGCCACCGGGACTAGCGGGACAGCAAGGGAGCTGTTTTTT
clone_size: once; j_call: TRBJ2-5; v_call: TRBV4-2; d_call: .; cdr3_aa: CASSQGATWGASPETQYF; cdr3_nt: TGTGCCAGCAGCCAAGGGGCTACTTGGGGGGCAAGCCCAGAGACCCAGTACTTC
clone_size: .; j_call: TRBJ2-7; v_call: TRBV27; d_call: TRBD1; cdr3_aa: CASSYRGAYEQYF; cdr3_nt: TGTGCCAGCAGTTACAGGGGGGCCTACGAGCAGTACTTC
clone_size: once; j_call: TRBJ1-1; v_call: TRBV7-3; d_call: .; cdr3_aa: CASSQSLNTEAFF; cdr3_nt: TGTGCCAGCAGCCAAAGTTTGAACACTGAAGCTTTCTTT
clone_size: .; j_call: TRBJ2-7; v_call: TRBV19; d_call: .; cdr3_aa: CASRPGRSYEQYF; cdr3_nt: TGTGCCAGTAGACCGGGCCGCTCCTACGAGCAGTACTTC
clone_size: .; j_call: TRBJ2-7; v_call: TRBV19; d_call: .; cdr3_aa: CASSIEEMAGQAYEQYF; cdr3_nt: TGTGCCAGTAGTATAGAGGAGATGGCAGGGCAAGCCTACGAGCAGTACTTC